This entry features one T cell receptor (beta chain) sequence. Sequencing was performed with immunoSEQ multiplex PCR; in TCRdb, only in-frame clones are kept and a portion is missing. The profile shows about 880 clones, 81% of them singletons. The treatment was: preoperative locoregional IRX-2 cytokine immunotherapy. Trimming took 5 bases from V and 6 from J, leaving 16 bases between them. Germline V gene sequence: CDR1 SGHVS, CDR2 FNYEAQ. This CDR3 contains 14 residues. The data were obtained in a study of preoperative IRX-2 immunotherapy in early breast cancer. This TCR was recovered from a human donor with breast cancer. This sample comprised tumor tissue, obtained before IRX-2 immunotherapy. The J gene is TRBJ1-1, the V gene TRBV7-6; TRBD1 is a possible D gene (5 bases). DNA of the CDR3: TGTGCCAGCAGCCCTGTTGTAGGGGCCCCTGAAGCTTTCTTT. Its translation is CASSPVVGAPEAFF.